Listed here are 23 T cell receptor beta chains from one sample, sequenced in a study of long-term antiretroviral therapy in people with HIV. A v3.0 immunoSEQ assay was performed at survey level. Assay used: immunoSEQ multiplex PCR; TCRdb lists only in-frame clones, some missing. The data show some 28,000 clones, 90% to 95% seen once. The specimen was unsorted PBMCs, collected roughly 6 years after starting antiretroviral therapy. The receptors here all came from a man aged 25-40 years with HIV.

In this sample, this clone turned up a few times. This chain joins TRBV6-4 and TRBJ2-3; TRBD2 might be the D (6 bases). Germline CDR1 and CDR2: MRHNA and SNTAGT. This CDR3 is built from 15 residues. Trimming removed 4 bases from V and 2 bases from J, with 13 bases in between. The CDR3 sequence is CASSVGSGDTDTQYF. The CDR3 region has the DNA TGTGCCAGCAGTGTTGGTAGCGGTGACACAGATACGCAGTATTTT.

The chain carries TRBV27 and TRBJ2-3, with D possibly TRBD1 on 5 matching bases. Germline CDR1 MNHEY, CDR2 SMNVEV (reference sequence). Trimming stripped 1 base from V and 9 bases from J, with 14 bases between. This CDR3 has 14 residues. CDR3 sequence (DNA): TGTGCCAGCAGTTTATTTGGGCTAGGGGCAACGCAGTATTTT. Its protein is CASSLFGLGATQYF.

The chain is built from TRBV9 and TRBJ2-1; 9 bases match TRBD2. The CDR3 is 16 residues long. Germline V gene lookup returns CDR1 SGDLS and CDR2 YYNGEE. V gave up 3 bases and J gave up 6 bases; unmatched junction bases: 10. CDR3 sequence: CASSARTSEAGNEQFF. CDR3 in DNA: TGTGCCAGCAGCGCCCGGACTAGCGAGGCGGGCAATGAGCAGTTCTTC.

This clone was seen only once. This chain connects TRBV7-8 to TRBJ2-1, with unresolved D. From germline, CDR1 is SGHVS and CDR2 FQNEAQ. This CDR3 contains 14 residues. V was clipped by 3 bases and J by 5 bases, with 11 bases between them. This CDR3 reads CASSFRRPNNEQFF. In nucleotides, the CDR3 is TGTGCCAGCAGCTTCCGCCGACCTAACAATGAGCAGTTCTTC.

This chain connects TRBV7-2 to TRBJ1-4; the D is unclear. The germline V and J ends were trimmed by 2 bases and 4 bases, with 5 bases remaining between them. The CDR3 totals 13 residues. Per the germline V gene, CDR1 is SGHTA and CDR2 is FQGNSA. The CDR3 bases are TGTGCCAGCAGCTTACACAGTAATGAAAAACTGTTTTTT. Translated: CASSLHSNEKLFF. Full variable domain (remainder filled in from reference TRBV7-2 and TRBJ1-4): GAGVSQSPSNKVTEKGKDVELRCDPISGHTALYWYRQSLGQGLEFLIYFQGNSAPDKSGLPSDRFSAERTGGSVSTLTIQRTQQEDSAVYLCASSLHSNEKLFFGSGTQLSVL.

J is TRBJ2-1 and V is TRBV7-6; 9 bases map to TRBD2. Trimming at V came to 6 bases and at J to 7 bases, leaving 7 bases not matched to a gene. This CDR3 comprises 14 residues. Germline values: CDR1 SGHVS, CDR2 FNYEAQ. The CDR3 sequence is CASSYTLAGNEQFF. Written as DNA, the CDR3 is TGTGCCAGCAGTTATACTCTAGCGGGGAATGAGCAGTTCTTC.

This clone was observed a single time. The chain employs TRBV11-2 and TRBJ2-2, with D possibly being TRBD2 (5 bases). Germline lookup yields CDR1 SGHAT and CDR2 FQNNGV. V was cut by 5 bases and J by 0 bases, with 13 bases left in between. The CDR3 runs 16 residues. The CDR3 is CASSPRTSPNTGELFF. As DNA, the CDR3 is TGTGCCAGCAGCCCCCGGACTTCGCCGAACACCGGGGAGCTGTTTTTT.

V is TRBV27 and J is TRBJ1-5; possible D gene TRBD1, 5 bases. In germline, CDR1 is MNHEY, CDR2 SMNVEV (reference sequence). The CDR3 sequence is 14 residues long. The V and J ends lost 7 bases and 0 bases respectively, with 10 bases between them. CDR3 sequence reads: CASKGPYSNQPQHF. CDR3 DNA: TGTGCCAGCAAGGGACCTTATAGCAATCAGCCCCAGCATTTT.

The J gene is TRBJ2-2, the V gene TRBV6-1, with D perhaps TRBD1 (6 bases). The CDR3 runs 15 residues. Germline assignment: CDR1 MNHNS and CDR2 SASEGT. Trimming pared 8 bases from V and 0 bases from J, leaving 13 bases between. The CDR3 is CASGLGATNTGELFF. In nucleotides, the CDR3 is TGTGCCAGCGGCCTGGGGGCTACGAACACCGGGGAGCTGTTTTTT.

The chain is built from TRBV6-6 and TRBJ2-3; D perhaps matches TRBD2 (5 bases). The V gene lost 6 bases and the J gene lost 3 bases, with 16 bases spanning the gap. This CDR3 contains 15 residues. CDR1 MNHNY and CDR2 SVGAGI come from the germline V gene (reference sequence). CDR3 sequence: CASRDRGDGTDTQYF. The CDR3 bases are TGTGCCAGCAGAGACCGGGGTGATGGGACAGATACGCAGTATTTT.

The chain employs TRBV5-1 and TRBJ2-7; 12 bases fit TRBD2. Germline values: CDR1 SGHRS, CDR2 YFSETQ. The CDR3 has 15 residues. V trimming: 2 bases; J trimming: 4 bases; junction bases outside the gene matches: 4. The CDR3 nucleotides are TGCGCCAGCAGCTTTCGGACTAGCGGGGCGTACGAGCAGTACTTC. It codes for CASSFRTSGAYEQYF.

V and J are TRBV11-3 and TRBJ2-5, with 7 bases matching TRBD1. The V and J ends lost 1 base and 5 bases, in that order; junction bases with no gene match: 7. There are 15 residues in the CDR3. CDR1 is SGHNT, CDR2 YENEEA, per germline. The CDR3: CASSLGQGNRETQYF. The CDR3 DNA follows: TGTGCCAGCAGCTTAGGACAGGGCAATCGGGAGACCCAGTACTTC.

V gene TRBV5-1 combines with J gene TRBJ1-2; D may be TRBD1 (5 bases). The CDR3 is 15 amino acids. Deletions cut 5 bases from V and 6 bases from J, with 20 bases between. Germline V gene sequence: CDR1 SGHRS, CDR2 YFSETQ. In DNA, the CDR3 is TGCGCCAGCAGGATTCAGGGTTATTCCGACCATGGCTACACCTTC. Protein product: CASRIQGYSDHGYTF.

The chain is built from TRBV7-9 and TRBJ2-5; TRBD2 matches 10 bases. CDR1 SEHNR and CDR2 FQNEAQ come from the germline V gene (reference sequence). The CDR3 length is 16 residues. V was clipped by 4 bases and J by 5 bases; unmatched bases: 10. CDR3 sequence reads: CASSSGSGRYRETQYF. The CDR3 region has the DNA TGTGCCAGCAGCTCCGGTAGCGGGAGGTATAGGGAGACCCAGTACTTC.

J is TRBJ2-7 and V is TRBV4-3; 7 bases are shared with TRBD2. CDR1 and CDR2 (germline): LGHNA, YSLEER. This CDR3 is 15 amino acids long. V lost 3 bases to trimming and J lost 2 bases; unmatched junction nucleotides: 7. CDR3 bases: TGCGCCAGCAGCCATTCGACTAGCCCAACCTACGAGCAGTACTTC. It translates to CASSHSTSPTYEQYF.

As for this clone: Distinct nucleotide sequences in the sample also encode this CDR3. The chain combines TRBV7-6 with TRBJ1-4, with 7 bases aligning to TRBD1. The CDR3 extends over 15 amino acids. The trim removed 5 bases at V and 0 bases at J, leaving 3 bases unmatched. Germline V gives CDR1 SGHVS, CDR2 FNYEAQ. Here the CDR3 reads CASSPTGSTNEKLFF. The CDR3 DNA is TGTGCCAGCAGCCCGACAGGGTCAACTAATGAAAAACTGTTTTTT.

The V gene is TRBV11-2, the J gene TRBJ2-1; TRBD1 agrees at 7 bases. After removal of 1 base from V and 2 bases from J, the junction contained 5 bases not matched to a gene. Germline CDR1 reads SGHAT; CDR2 reads FQNNGV. The CDR3 runs 16 residues. The CDR3 DNA follows: TGTGCCAGCAGCTTAGCTAGGACAGGTCCCTACAATGAGCAGTTCTTC. This gives the protein CASSLARTGPYNEQFF.

The rearrangement uses TRBV5-5 and TRBJ2-2; D possibly corresponds to TRBD1 (5 bases). Trimming took off 1 base at V and 0 bases at J, with 7 bases between the two ends. This CDR3 region has 15 residues. The V gene's germline CDR1 is SGHKS and CDR2 YYEKEE (reference sequence). The CDR3 protein is CASSLSRANTGELFF. The CDR3 DNA reads TGTGCCAGCAGCTTGAGCAGGGCGAACACCGGGGAGCTGTTTTTT. The full variable domain, rest sourced from reference TRBV5-5 and TRBJ2-2, is DAGVTQSPTHLIKTRGQQVTLRCSPISGHKSVSWYQQVLGQGPQFIFQYYEKEERGRGNFPDRFSARQFPNYSSELNVNALLLGDSALYLCASSLSRANTGELFFGEGSRLTVL.

This chain joins TRBV4-3 and TRBJ2-1, with D possibly being TRBD2 (6 bases). Trimming pared 1 base from V and 0 bases from J, leaving 10 bases between. Germline lookup yields CDR1 LGHNA and CDR2 YSLEER. This CDR3 has 16 amino acids. CDR3 DNA: TGCGCCAGCAGCCAAGCCCTGGGGGGCTCCTACAATGAGCAGTTCTTC. The encoded protein is CASSQALGGSYNEQFF.

This clone came up once. The rearrangement links TRBV12-5 to TRBJ2-4, with unresolved D. V was clipped by 0 bases and J by 8 bases, with 14 bases between them. CDR1 is LGHNT and CDR2 is FRNRAP in the germline V gene. This CDR3 has 15 amino acids. DNA for the CDR3: TGTGCTAGTGGTTTGGTAACTGGTCCAACATACATTCAGTACTTC. Translated: CASGLVTGPTYIQYF.

The CDR3 DNA reads as TGTGCCAGCAGTGAATCAGGGATCAATGAGCAGTTCTTC. Translation: CASSESGINEQFF. The genes are TRBV2 and TRBJ2-1; maybe TRBD1 (5 bases). The CDR3 has 13 residues. The germline V gene has CDR1 SNHLY and CDR2 FYNNEI. V shed 2 bases and J shed 6 bases, with 8 bases lying between them.

The rearrangement uses TRBV5-6 and TRBJ2-7; no clear D. This CDR3 contains 15 residues. V shed 3 bases and J shed 7 bases, with 20 bases lying between them. Per germline, CDR1 SGHDT and CDR2 YYEEEE. The CDR3 sequence is CASSYNDLPTREQYF. The CDR3 DNA reads TGTGCCAGCAGCTACAACGATCTACCCACCCGGGAGCAGTACTTC.

The rearrangement uses TRBV5-1 and TRBJ2-5; D unclear. CDR1 is SGHRS, CDR2 YFSETQ, per germline. This CDR3 has 13 residues. V dropped 4 bases and J dropped 7 bases, with 14 bases sitting between them. As DNA, the CDR3 is TGCGCCAGCAGCGCGCCACCGTCCGGGACCCAGTACTTC. This gives the protein CASSAPPSGTQYF. Full variable domain (outside the CDR3, taken from reference TRBV5-1 and TRBJ2-5): KAGVTQTPRYLIKTRGQQVTLSCSPISGHRSVSWYQQTPGQGLQFLFEYFSETQRNKGNFPGRFSGRQFSNSRSEMNVSTLELGDSALYLCASSAPPSGTQYFGPGTRLLVL.